The 25 T cell receptor beta chains presented below share a single source sample, sequenced in a study of OX40 agonist ivuxolimab in advanced cancers. Using immunoSEQ multiplex PCR, the repertoire was profiled, and TCRdb retains in-frame clones only, with some absent. Of 100,000 or so clones listed, under 90% were seen once; the top ten hold around 5.9%. This sample comprised CD4+ or CD8+ T cells sorted from blood, obtained in a trial of the OX40 agonist ivuxolimab. These receptors came from an adult with an advanced solid tumor such as melanoma, head and neck, liver or kidney cancer.

The chain carries TRBV9 and TRBJ1-1, with unresolved D. The length of the CDR3 is 17 residues. From germline, CDR1 is SGDLS and CDR2 YYNGEE. Trimming cost V 0 bases and J 2 bases, with 17 bases left between them. CDR3 in DNA: TGTGCCAGCAGCGTAGGTCCTTTGGGCGGATTCAACACTGAAGCTTTCTTT. It codes for CASSVGPLGGFNTEAFF.

The chain combines TRBV7-9 with TRBJ2-7; D gene ambiguous. Germline CDR1 SEHNR, CDR2 FQNEAQ (reference sequence). The CDR3 contains 11 residues. V was trimmed by 5 bases and J by 4 bases, leaving 6 bases between them. CDR3 DNA sequence: TGTGCCAGCAGCCAGGCATACGAGCAGTACTTC. This gives the protein CASSQAYEQYF.

The chain carries TRBV5-1 and TRBJ2-2, with 9 positions matching TRBD1. CDR3 length equals 15 residues. Germline loops: CDR1 SGHRS, CDR2 YFSETQ. V gave up 3 bases and J gave up 6 bases; unmatched junction bases: 6. The CDR3 nucleotides read TGCGCCAGCAGCTATGGACAGGGGAAGGCCGGGGAGCTGTTTTTT. This translates into CASSYGQGKAGELFF.

The V gene is TRBV11-3, the J gene TRBJ2-2, with 8 bases lining up with TRBD2. The germline V gene has CDR1 SGHNT and CDR2 YENEEA. This CDR3 has 16 amino acids. J gave up 7 bases and V 5 bases, and 12 bases lay outside the gene matches. In nucleotides, the CDR3 is TGTGCCAGCAGCGCCCGGGGGGGCGGATTTATCGGGGAGCTGTTTTTT. Encoded protein: CASSARGGGFIGELFF.

This clone was picked up a small number of times. V gene TRBV19 combines with J gene TRBJ1-3; tentative D call: TRBD1 (5 bases). This CDR3 has 12 residues. Germline CDR1 reads LNHDA; CDR2 reads SQIVND (reference sequence). V lost 8 bases and J 4 bases, leaving 9 bases between the germline ends. The CDR3 DNA sequence: TGTGCCAGTGGGGACGGCGGAAACACCATATATTTT. Amino acids: CASGDGGNTIYF.

This clone showed up just a few times. The chain links TRBV11-3 to TRBJ2-3; TRBD2 might be the D (6 bases). The V end lost 1 base, the J end lost 10 bases, and 9 bases lay between the germline ends. CDR1 is SGHNT and CDR2 is YENEEA in the germline V gene. The CDR3 extends over 12 amino acids. As DNA, the CDR3 is TGTGCCAGCAGCTTAGGGGGGGTGGCGCAGTATTTT. Translation gives CASSLGGVAQYF.

This chain connects TRBV9 to TRBJ2-2; 11 nucleotides agree with TRBD1. Germline V CDR1 and CDR2: SGDLS, YYNGEE. The CDR3 totals 15 residues. V lost 3 bases to trimming and J lost 5 bases; unmatched junction nucleotides: 3. CDR3 coding DNA: TGTGCCAGCAGCGAGAGGGACAGGGGGACCGGGGAGCTGTTTTTT. Amino acids: CASSERDRGTGELFF.

Here the CDR3 reads CSVGVGWAAYEQYF. The CDR3 DNA follows: TGCAGCGTTGGGGTAGGGTGGGCAGCCTACGAGCAGTACTTC. This chain connects TRBV29-1 to TRBJ2-7; unclear D gene. The CDR3 has 14 amino acids. Germline loops: CDR1 SQVTM, CDR2 ANQGSEA. V was trimmed by 4 bases and J by 2 bases, leaving 15 bases between them.

The chain combines TRBV6-5 with TRBJ2-1; 7 bases match TRBD2. Per germline, CDR1 MNHEY and CDR2 SVGAGI. J was trimmed by 5 bases and V by 6 bases; bases with no gene match: 10. The CDR3 has 15 residues. Here the CDR3 reads CASRIHSGVNNEQFF. As DNA, the CDR3 is TGTGCCAGCAGAATCCACAGCGGGGTTAACAATGAGCAGTTCTTC.

V and J are TRBV10-2 and TRBJ1-2; the D gene is possibly TRBD1 (5 bases). The CDR3 has 13 amino acids. V gave up 4 bases and J gave up 1 base, with 7 bases separating them. Germline CDR1 reads WSHSY; CDR2 reads SAAADI. This chain's CDR3 is CASSGDFNYGYTF. The CDR3 DNA sequence: TGCGCCAGCAGTGGGGACTTTAACTATGGCTACACCTTC.

The V gene is TRBV7-8, the J gene TRBJ2-4; possible D gene TRBD1, 6 bases. V shed 0 bases and J shed 1 base, with 13 bases lying between them. CDR1 and CDR2 from the germline V gene are SGHVS and FQNEAQ. This CDR3 spans 17 amino acids. CDR3 sequence reads: CASSLASQGGAKNIQYF. The CDR3 DNA reads TGTGCCAGCAGCTTAGCGTCACAAGGGGGTGCCAAAAACATTCAGTACTTC.

This clone appeared once. The chain employs TRBV11-2 and TRBJ1-4; D unresolved. The CDR3 has 19 amino acids. Trimming took 6 bases from V and 0 from J, leaving 23 bases between them. Germline CDR1 and CDR2: SGHAT and FQNNGV. The CDR3 reads CASRRGFGSTRATNEKLFF. The CDR3 nucleotides read TGTGCCAGCAGGCGGGGTTTCGGGTCGACGAGAGCAACTAATGAAAAACTGTTTTTT.

This clone was counted between two and nine times. The chain uses TRBV6-5 and TRBJ1-2, with D possibly matching TRBD1 (6 bases). Germline V CDR1 and CDR2: MNHEY, SVGAGI. There are 12 residues in the CDR3. The V and J ends lost 6 bases and 4 bases respectively, with 9 bases between them. The CDR3 coding sequence is TGTGCCAGCAGCCCGGACAGCTATGGCTACACCTTC. Amino acids: CASSPDSYGYTF.

In DNA, the CDR3 is TGTGCCAGCAGTTTCAGGGGTTCGGACGAGCAGTACTTC. Its translation is CASSFRGSDEQYF. The rearrangement uses TRBV2 and TRBJ2-7; TRBD1 might be the D (6 bases). The V gene lost 5 bases and the J gene lost 5 bases, with 13 bases spanning the gap. CDR3 length: 13 residues. Per the germline V gene, CDR1 is SNHLY and CDR2 is FYNNEI.

The rearrangement links TRBV5-6 to TRBJ2-7, with 10 bases identical to TRBD2. This CDR3 has 16 amino acids. In germline, CDR1 is SGHDT, CDR2 YYEEEE. After removal of 4 bases from V and 4 bases from J, the junction contained 11 bases not matched to a gene. This chain's CDR3 is CASSTRLAGVWYEQYF. The CDR3 DNA follows: TGTGCCAGCAGCACCCGCCTAGCGGGGGTTTGGTACGAGCAGTACTTC.

V is TRBV5-6 and J is TRBJ2-4; 8 bases are shared with TRBD2. The CDR3 sequence is 17 residues long. V shed 0 bases and J 0 bases; nucleotides not matched to a gene: 5. Looked up from germline, CDR1 is SGHDT and CDR2 is YYEEEE. The CDR3, as DNA: TGTGCCAGCAGCTTGGACGGGGGGGCTCTAGCCAAAAACATTCAGTACTTC. Translating gives CASSLDGGALAKNIQYF.

The genes are TRBV19 and TRBJ1-1, with 8 bases that match TRBD1. This CDR3 is built from 15 residues. Germline V gives CDR1 LNHDA, CDR2 SQIVND (reference sequence). V shed 2 bases, J shed 5 bases, and the junction held 7 bases outside the gene matches. The CDR3 region is CASSISGTGKTEAFF. CDR3 sequence (DNA): TGTGCCAGTAGTATATCCGGGACAGGTAAGACTGAAGCTTTCTTT.

This clone was recorded once. The chain couples TRBV6-6 to TRBJ2-6, with no clear D. Between the trimmed V and J ends, which lost 5 bases and 2 bases, there was a span of 1 base. This CDR3 has 12 amino acids. The germline V gene encodes CDR1 MNHNY and CDR2 SVGAGI (reference sequence). CDR3 protein: CASSPGANVLTF. Written as DNA, the CDR3 is TGTGCCAGCAGTCCTGGGGCCAACGTCCTGACTTTC.

CDR3 sequence (DNA): TGTGCCAGCAGCAAACTCCGAGAGGACGAGCAGTACTTC. This codes for CASSKLREDEQYF. The chain recombines TRBV4-2 with TRBJ2-7, with D unclear. Trimming took off 5 bases at V and 5 bases at J, with 13 bases between the two ends. This CDR3 region has 13 residues. CDR1 and CDR2 (germline): LGHNA, YNFKEQ.

The genes are TRBV6-5 and TRBJ1-2; D not certain. Looked up from germline, CDR1 is MNHEY and CDR2 is SVGAGI. The CDR3 contains 11 residues. V was shortened by 8 bases and J by 2 bases, with 6 bases between the two germline ends. The CDR3 DNA sequence: TGTGCCAGCGGAGACAACTATGGCTACACCTTC. Translating it yields CASGDNYGYTF.

This chain links TRBV7-9 with TRBJ2-1; 7 bases align to TRBD2. Germline CDR1 SEHNR, CDR2 FQNEAQ (reference sequence). Losses at the gene ends were 5 bases for V and 3 bases for J; bases not matched to a gene: 4. This CDR3 is 14 amino acids long. CDR3 in DNA: TGTGCCAGCAGCGTCGGCGGGGGCTACAATGAGCAGTTCTTC. Protein product: CASSVGGGYNEQFF.

V and J are TRBV5-1 and TRBJ1-3; D is unresolved. Trimming took off 3 bases at V and 0 bases at J, with 10 bases between the two ends. Germline V lookup: CDR1 SGHRS, CDR2 YFSETQ. There are 15 residues in the CDR3. CDR3 sequence (DNA): TGCGCCAGCAGCTCTCAAACCTACTCTGGAAACACCATATATTTT. This codes for CASSSQTYSGNTIYF.

CDR3 in amino acids: CASSYLDRTEAFF. The CDR3 DNA reads as TGTGCCAGCAGTTACTTGGACCGCACTGAAGCTTTCTTT. The J gene is TRBJ1-1, the V gene TRBV6-5; D remains ambiguous. This CDR3 is built from 13 residues. Trimming removed 1 base from V and 4 bases from J, with 7 bases in between. Germline assignment: CDR1 MNHEY and CDR2 SVGAGI.

V is TRBV5-6 and J is TRBJ2-7; 11 bases line up with TRBD1. Germline-derived CDR1 and CDR2 are SGHDT and YYEEEE. V dropped 4 bases and J dropped 2; count of bases not matched to a gene: 14. CDR3 length: 18 amino acids. This chain's CDR3 is CASSTLGQGEIPPYEQYF. Written as DNA, the CDR3 is TGTGCCAGCAGCACGCTGGGACAGGGGGAGATCCCCCCCTACGAGCAGTACTTC.

V gene TRBV4-3 combines with J gene TRBJ2-3, with TRBD2 matching 16 bases. CDR1 is LGHNA and CDR2 is YSLEER in the germline V gene. Trimming at V came to 3 bases and at J to 6 bases, leaving 3 bases not matched to a gene. The CDR3 loop spans 16 amino acids. This CDR3 reads CASSQGLAGGRDTQYF. The CDR3 nucleotides are TGCGCCAGCAGCCAGGGACTAGCGGGGGGGCGGGATACGCAGTATTTT.